The T cell receptor beta chain under discussion was sequenced for a study of neurological immune-mediated disorders. This clonotype was seen at least ten times. There are 14 residues in the CDR3. Trimming took 3 bases from V and 1 from J, leaving 7 bases between them. Germline V CDR1 and CDR2: SGHRS, YFSETQ. The time point: longitudinal time-point 1 (baseline). The starting material, 2 million PBMCs stored at -80 C, gave rise to the unsorted libraries. Via MiXCR, TCRdb re-called the 5' RACE reads, giving one row per CDR3 protein. The sample yields about 49,000 distinct CDR3 sequences, roughly 10% seen once.

This TCR derives from a woman between 40 and 50 years old in good health. The chain employs TRBV5-1 and TRBJ2-2, with D perhaps TRBD1 (6 bases). Material: PBMCs. CDR3 nucleotide sequence: TGCGCCAGCAGCTGGACAGTGAACACCGGGGAGCTGTTTTTT. This codes for CASSWTVNTGELFF.